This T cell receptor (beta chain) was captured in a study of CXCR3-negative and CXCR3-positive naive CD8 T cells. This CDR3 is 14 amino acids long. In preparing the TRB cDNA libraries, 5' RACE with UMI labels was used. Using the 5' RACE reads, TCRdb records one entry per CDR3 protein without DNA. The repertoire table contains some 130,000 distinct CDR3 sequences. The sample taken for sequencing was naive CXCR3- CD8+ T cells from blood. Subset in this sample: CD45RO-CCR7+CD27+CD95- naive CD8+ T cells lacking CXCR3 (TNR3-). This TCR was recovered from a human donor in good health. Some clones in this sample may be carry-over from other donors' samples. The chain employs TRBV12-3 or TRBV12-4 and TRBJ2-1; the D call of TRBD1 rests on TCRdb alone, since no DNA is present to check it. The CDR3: CASSLGLGGSEQFF.